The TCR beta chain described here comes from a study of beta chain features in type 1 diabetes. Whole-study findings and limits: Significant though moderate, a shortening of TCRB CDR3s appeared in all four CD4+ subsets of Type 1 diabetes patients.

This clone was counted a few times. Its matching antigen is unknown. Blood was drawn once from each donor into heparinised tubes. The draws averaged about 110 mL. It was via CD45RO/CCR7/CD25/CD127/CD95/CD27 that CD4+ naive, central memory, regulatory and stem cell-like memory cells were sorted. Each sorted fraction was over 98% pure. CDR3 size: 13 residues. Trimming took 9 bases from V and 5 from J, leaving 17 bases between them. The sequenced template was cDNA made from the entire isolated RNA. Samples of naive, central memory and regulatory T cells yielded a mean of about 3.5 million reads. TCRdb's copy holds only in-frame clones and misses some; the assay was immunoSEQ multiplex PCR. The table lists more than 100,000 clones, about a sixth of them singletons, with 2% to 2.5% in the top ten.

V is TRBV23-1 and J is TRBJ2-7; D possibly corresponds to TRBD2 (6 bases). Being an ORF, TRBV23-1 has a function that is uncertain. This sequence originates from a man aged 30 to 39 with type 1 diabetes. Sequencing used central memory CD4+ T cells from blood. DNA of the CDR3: TGCGCCAGGTGTGCGGGACTGGGTGACGAGCAGTACTTC. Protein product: CARCAGLGDEQYF.